Presented here are 13 T cell receptor beta chains from one specimen sequenced in a study of T cells in women clearing cervical HPV infection. Data came from immunoSEQ multiplex PCR; TCRdb stores just in-frame clones and leaves some out. This sample's clone table lists roughly 15,000 clones. The sequencing input was blood buffy coat. These receptors came from a woman between 18 and 70 years old with a cervical HPV16 infection that either progressed to CIN3+ or cleared (not recorded which).

A remark on this clone: Read coverage stops 3 residues before the CDR3 terminus; the germline J gene supplies the remainder. The J gene is TRBJ1-2, the V gene TRBV29-1; 7 nucleotides line up with TRBD1. CDR1 is SQVTM and CDR2 is ANQGSEA in the germline V gene. The junction had 3 bases not matched to a gene; V was cut back by 4 bases and J by 4 bases. This CDR3 spans 12 amino acids. The CDR3 protein is CSVGDSSYGYTF. The sequenced CDR3 bases are TGCAGCGTTGGGGACAGCTCCTATGGC. The full variable domain, completed using reference TRBV29-1 and TRBJ1-2, is SAVISQKPSRDICQRGTSLTIQCQVDSQVTMMFWYRQQPGQSLTLIATANQGSEATYESGFVIDKFPISRPNLTFSTLTVSNMSPEDSSIYLCSVGDSSYGYTFGSGTRLTVV.

As regards this clone: The CDR3 is cut off 3 residues early in the read; its end comes from the germline J gene. V and J are TRBV5-1 and TRBJ2-7, with D unresolved. V lost 1 base and J 2 bases, leaving 13 bases between the germline ends. The CDR3 sequence is 15 residues long. Germline CDR1 SGHRS, CDR2 YFSETQ. The CDR3 here is CASSLRSDPTYEQYF. The part of the CDR3 DNA that was read is TGCGCCAGCAGCTTGCGGAGCGACCCGACCTACGAG.

With respect to this clone: From the germline J gene comes the end of the CDR3, since the read stops 3 residues before it. The J gene is TRBJ1-5, the V gene TRBV7-7, with a possible D match to TRBD1 (5 bases). The CDR3 loop spans 15 amino acids. V lost 1 base and J lost 2, with 9 bases in between. Germline V gene data show CDR1 as SSHAT and CDR2 as FNYEAQ (reference sequence). The CDR3 DNA, read in part, is TGTGCCAGCAGCTTAGGGGGCAGGGGCAATCAGCCC. This gives the protein CASSLGGRGNQP. The full CDR3 is CASSLGGRGNQPQHF.

As concerns this clone: From the germline J gene comes the end of the CDR3, since the read stops 3 residues before it. The chain links TRBV2 to TRBJ2-2; 7 bases line up with TRBD1. The CDR3 is 16 amino acids. V shed 5 bases and J 5 bases; nucleotides not matched to a gene: 11. Germline V gene data show CDR1 as SNHLY and CDR2 as FYNNEI. CDR3 bases read: TGTGCCAGCAGTCGGATCTCGACAGGGACGACCGGGGAG. Amino acids: CASSRISTGTTGE. The full CDR3 protein is CASSRISTGTTGELFF.

With regard to this clone: The read halts 3 residues ahead of the CDR3 end, with the missing end drawn from the germline J gene. This chain links TRBV2 with TRBJ2-1, with D possibly TRBD1 on 5 matching bases. Germline V gene sequence: CDR1 SNHLY, CDR2 FYNNEI. CDR3 length: 15 residues. Trimming took off 4 bases at V and 7 bases at J, with 17 bases between the two ends. The CDR3 region is CASSVVGRVGNEQFF. The DNA read from the CDR3 is TGTGCCAGCAGTGTCGTTGGCAGGGTAGGTAATGAG.

Comment on this clone: The CDR3 end falls 3 residues outside the read, so it is completed with the germline J gene. J is TRBJ1-2 and V is TRBV5-4; D not resolved. The V end was cut by 0 bases, the J end by 6 bases, with 3 bases between. This CDR3 has 11 amino acids. CDR1 SGHNT and CDR2 YYREEE come from the germline V gene (reference sequence). The sequenced part of the CDR3 DNA is TGTGCCAGCAGCTTGGCAGATGGC. Translated: CASSLADG. The entire CDR3 sequence reads CASSLADGYTF.

Comments on this clone: The CDR3 extends 3 residues past the end of the read, so its final part is completed from the germline J gene. This sequence joins TRBV19 and TRBJ1-4; TRBD1 might be the D (5 bases). The germline V gene has CDR1 LNHDA and CDR2 SQIVND (reference sequence). The germline V and J ends were trimmed by 7 bases and 10 bases, with 13 bases remaining between them. The length of the CDR3 is 12 residues. The CDR3 here is CASNQGLGKLFF. The sequenced part of the CDR3 DNA is TGTGCCAGTAACCAGGGCCTCGGAAAA.

As concerns this clone: The sequenced fragment ends 3 residues before the CDR3 boundary, so the rest is inferred from the germline J gene. The chain has TRBV12-3 or TRBV12-4 and TRBJ2-3; TRBD2 aligns across 9 bases. The CDR3 runs to 16 residues. Germline trimming cut 3 bases from V and 2 bases from J; bases unmatched to any gene: 6. CDR3 DNA (partial): TGTGCCAGCAGTTTTGGCGGGGGGGCCGCCACAGATACG. This encodes CASSFGGGAATDT. The CDR3 as a whole reads CASSFGGGAATDTQYF.

The part of the CDR3 DNA that was read is TGTGCCAGTAGTATCGAACAGGTCTCTGGAAACACC. Encoded protein: CASSIEQVSGNT. The whole CDR3 sequence reads CASSIEQVSGNTIYF. J is TRBJ1-3 and V is TRBV19; a possible D gene is TRBD1 (5 bases). The sequenced fragment ends 3 residues before the CDR3 boundary, so the rest is inferred from the germline J gene. V lost 3 bases, J lost 0 bases, and 9 bases lay in between. The V gene's germline CDR1 is LNHDA and CDR2 SQIVND (reference sequence). This CDR3 spans 15 amino acids.

As to this clone: The CDR3 end falls 3 residues outside the read, so it is completed with the germline J gene. The chain couples TRBV5-1 to TRBJ1-2, with 8 bases matching TRBD1. CDR1 SGHRS and CDR2 YFSETQ come from the germline V gene. This CDR3 is built from 16 residues. The trim removed 5 bases at V and 0 bases at J, leaving 9 bases unmatched. The CDR3 here is CASSYGQGPTNYGYTF. CDR3 bases read: TGCGCCAGCAGTTATGGACAGGGACCAACTAACTATGGC.

Details on this clone: The read terminates 3 residues ahead of where the CDR3 ends, so the germline J gene completes it. This sequence joins TRBV20-1 and TRBJ1-3; D is ambiguous. This CDR3 is built from 13 residues. The germline gives CDR1 DFQATT, CDR2 SNEGSKA (reference sequence). The V end was cut by 4 bases, the J end by 0 bases, with 7 bases between. The sequenced CDR3 bases are TGCAGTGCTACGAGGCCCTCTGGAAACACC. This sequence encodes CSATRPSGNT. The whole CDR3 sequence is CSATRPSGNTIYF.

Concerning this clone itself: The CDR3 end is not reached by the read, which stops 3 residues before it; the germline J gene fills it in. The rearrangement joins TRBV19 to TRBJ2-2, with D unclear. CDR3 length: 16 residues. Per germline, CDR1 LNHDA and CDR2 SQIVND (reference sequence). The V and J ends lost 7 bases and 0 bases respectively, with 15 bases between them. CDR3 DNA (partial): TGTGCCAGTAACGCCCCAAGGTTTCCGAACACCGGGGAG. It encodes CASNAPRFPNTGE. The entire CDR3 sequence reads CASNAPRFPNTGELFF.

A note on this clone: The sequenced fragment ends 3 residues before the CDR3 boundary, so the rest is inferred from the germline J gene. The chain combines TRBV6-2 or TRBV6-3 with TRBJ1-4; TRBD1 matches 8 bases. Trimming cost V 6 bases and J 4 bases; bases outside gene matches: 4. The germline gives CDR1 MNHEY, CDR2 SVGEGT. The CDR3 has 14 amino acids. CDR3 in amino acids: CASSRTGLNEKLFF. Partial CDR3 DNA: TGTGCCAGCAGCCGGACAGGGCTTAATGAAAAA.